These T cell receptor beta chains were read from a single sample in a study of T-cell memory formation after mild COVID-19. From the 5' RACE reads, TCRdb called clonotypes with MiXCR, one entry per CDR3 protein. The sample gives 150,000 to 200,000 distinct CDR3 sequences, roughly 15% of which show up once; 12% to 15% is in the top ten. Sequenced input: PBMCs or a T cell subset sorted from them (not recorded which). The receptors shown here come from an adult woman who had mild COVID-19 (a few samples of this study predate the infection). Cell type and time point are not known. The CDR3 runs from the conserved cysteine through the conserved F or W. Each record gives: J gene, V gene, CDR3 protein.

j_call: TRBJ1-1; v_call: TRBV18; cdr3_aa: CASSPPNRENTEAFF
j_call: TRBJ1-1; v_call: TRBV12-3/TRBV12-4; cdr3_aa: CASSWGEMNTEAFF
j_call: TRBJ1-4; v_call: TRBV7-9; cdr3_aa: CATADGNEKLFF
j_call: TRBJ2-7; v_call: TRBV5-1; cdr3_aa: CASSLQGARSEQYF
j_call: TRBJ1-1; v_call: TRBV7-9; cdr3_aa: CASSFVGFEAFF
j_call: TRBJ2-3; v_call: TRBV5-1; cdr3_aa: CASSPTPSTDTQYF
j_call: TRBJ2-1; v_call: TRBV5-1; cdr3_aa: CASSLEGPSYNEQFF
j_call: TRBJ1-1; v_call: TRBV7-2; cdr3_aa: CASSLGGGGAPLNTEAFF
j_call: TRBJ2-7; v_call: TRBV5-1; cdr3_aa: CASSSGSTSGSYEQYF
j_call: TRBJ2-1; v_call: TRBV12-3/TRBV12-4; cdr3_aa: CASSLVGRLAGAHSYNEQFF
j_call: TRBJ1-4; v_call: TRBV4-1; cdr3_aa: CASSPLPSVLADNEKLFF
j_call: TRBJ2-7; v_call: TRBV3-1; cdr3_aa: CASSRTPYEQYF
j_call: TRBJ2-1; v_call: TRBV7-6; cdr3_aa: CASRELPQVNEQFF
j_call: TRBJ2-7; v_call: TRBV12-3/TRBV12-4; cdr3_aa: CASSRGLAGVRGSYEQYF
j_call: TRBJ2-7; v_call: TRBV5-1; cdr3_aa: CASSLSSEQYF
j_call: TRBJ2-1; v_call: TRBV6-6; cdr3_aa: CASSYSDIHGYNEQFF
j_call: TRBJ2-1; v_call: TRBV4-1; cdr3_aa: CASSQDMPSGYNEQFF
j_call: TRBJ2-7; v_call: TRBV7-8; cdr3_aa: CASSLSDGSYEQYF
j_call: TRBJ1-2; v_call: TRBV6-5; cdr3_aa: CASSYSVGQGQGRGYTF
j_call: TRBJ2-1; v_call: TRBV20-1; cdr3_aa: CSARDKERDSSYNEQFF